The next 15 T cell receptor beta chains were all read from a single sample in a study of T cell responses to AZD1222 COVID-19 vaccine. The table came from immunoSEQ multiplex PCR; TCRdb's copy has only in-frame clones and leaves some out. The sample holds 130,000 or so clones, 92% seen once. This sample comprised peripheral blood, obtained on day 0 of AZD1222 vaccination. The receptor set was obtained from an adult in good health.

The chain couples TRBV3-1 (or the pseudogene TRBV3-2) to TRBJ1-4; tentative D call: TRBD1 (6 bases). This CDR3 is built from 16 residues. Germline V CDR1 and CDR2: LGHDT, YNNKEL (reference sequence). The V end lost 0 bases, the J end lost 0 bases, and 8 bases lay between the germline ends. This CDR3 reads CASSQEGQTTNEKLFF. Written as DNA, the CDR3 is TGTGCCAGCAGCCAAGAAGGACAGACAACTAATGAAAAACTGTTTTTT.

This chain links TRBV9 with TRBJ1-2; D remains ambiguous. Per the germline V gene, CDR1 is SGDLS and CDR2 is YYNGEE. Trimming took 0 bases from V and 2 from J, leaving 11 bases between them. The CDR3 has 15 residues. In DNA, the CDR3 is TGTGCCAGCAGCGTAGAGGCAGATATAAACTATGGCTACACCTTC. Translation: CASSVEADINYGYTF.

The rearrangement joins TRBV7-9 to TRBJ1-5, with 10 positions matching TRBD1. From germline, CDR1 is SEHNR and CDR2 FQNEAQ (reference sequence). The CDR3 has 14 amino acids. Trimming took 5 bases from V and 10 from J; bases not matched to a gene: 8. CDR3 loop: CASSPGTGEGPQHF. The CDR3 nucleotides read TGTGCCAGCAGCCCAGGGACAGGGGAGGGTCCCCAGCATTTT. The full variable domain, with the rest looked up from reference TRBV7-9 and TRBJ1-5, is DTGVSQNPRHKITKRGQNVTFRCDPISEHNRLYWYRQTLGQGPEFLTYFQNEAQLEKSRLLSDRFSAERPKGSFSTLEIQRTEQGDSAMYLCASSPGTGEGPQHFGDGTRLSIL.

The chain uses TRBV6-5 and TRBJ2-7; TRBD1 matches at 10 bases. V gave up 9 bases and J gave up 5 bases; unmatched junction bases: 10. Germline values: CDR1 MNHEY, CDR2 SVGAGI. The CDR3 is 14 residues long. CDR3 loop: CASRGTGVLHEQYF. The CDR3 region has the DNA TGTGCCAGTCGGGGGACAGGGGTTTTGCACGAGCAGTACTTC.

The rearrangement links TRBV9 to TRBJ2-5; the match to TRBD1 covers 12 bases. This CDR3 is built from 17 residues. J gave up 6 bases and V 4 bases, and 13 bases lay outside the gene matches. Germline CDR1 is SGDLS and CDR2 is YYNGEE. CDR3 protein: CASSSPRDRGQGKTQYF. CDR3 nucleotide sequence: TGTGCCAGCAGCAGTCCCCGGGACAGGGGGCAGGGTAAGACCCAGTACTTC.

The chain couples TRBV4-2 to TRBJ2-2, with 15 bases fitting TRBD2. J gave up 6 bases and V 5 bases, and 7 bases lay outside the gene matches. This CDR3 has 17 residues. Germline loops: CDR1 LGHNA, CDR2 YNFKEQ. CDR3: CASSTPGLAGGAGELFF. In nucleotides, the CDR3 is TGTGCCAGCAGCACACCGGGACTAGCGGGAGGCGCCGGGGAGCTGTTTTTT.

This chain's CDR3 is CASSSGGPRYGYTF. CDR3 DNA sequence: TGTGCCAGCAGTAGCGGGGGGCCCCGGTATGGCTACACCTTC. This chain connects TRBV28 to TRBJ1-2, with D perhaps matching TRBD1 (6 bases). Germline V gives CDR1 MDHEN, CDR2 SYDVKM. The CDR3 covers 14 residues. Trimming took 5 bases from V and 5 from J, leaving 15 bases between them.

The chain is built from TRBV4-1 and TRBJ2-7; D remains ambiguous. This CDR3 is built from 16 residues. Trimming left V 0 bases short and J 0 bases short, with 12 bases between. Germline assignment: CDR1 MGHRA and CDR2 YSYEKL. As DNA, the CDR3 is TGCGCCAGCAGCCAAGATCGGATTACTGACTCCTACGAGCAGTACTTC. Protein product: CASSQDRITDSYEQYF.

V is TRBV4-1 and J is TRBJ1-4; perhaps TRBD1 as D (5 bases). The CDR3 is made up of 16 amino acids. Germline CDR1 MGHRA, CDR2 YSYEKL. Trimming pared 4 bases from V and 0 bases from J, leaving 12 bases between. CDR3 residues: CASSLRGGPTNEKLFF. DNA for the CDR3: TGCGCCAGCAGCCTCCGCGGGGGACCAACTAATGAAAAACTGTTTTTT.

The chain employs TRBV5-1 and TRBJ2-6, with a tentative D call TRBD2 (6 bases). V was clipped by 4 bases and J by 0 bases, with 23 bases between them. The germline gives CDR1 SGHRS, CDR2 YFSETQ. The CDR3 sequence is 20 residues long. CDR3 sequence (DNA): TGCGCCAGCAGCCCGTCGGGTTACGGGACTTTCCGCTCTGGGGCCAACGTCCTGACTTTC. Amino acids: CASSPSGYGTFRSGANVLTF.

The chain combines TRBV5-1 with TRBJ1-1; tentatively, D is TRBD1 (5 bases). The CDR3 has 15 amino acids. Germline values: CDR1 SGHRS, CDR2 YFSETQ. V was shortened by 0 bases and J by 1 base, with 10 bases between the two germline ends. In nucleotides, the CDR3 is TGCGCCAGCAGCTTGGCCGGACACCCGAACACTGAAGCTTTCTTT. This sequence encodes CASSLAGHPNTEAFF.

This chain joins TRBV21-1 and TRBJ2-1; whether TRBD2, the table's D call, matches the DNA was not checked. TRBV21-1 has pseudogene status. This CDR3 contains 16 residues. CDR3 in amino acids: CASSKEILDSYNEQFF. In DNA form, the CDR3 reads TGTGCCAGCAGCAAAGAAATCCTAGACTCCTACAATGAGCAGTTCTTC.

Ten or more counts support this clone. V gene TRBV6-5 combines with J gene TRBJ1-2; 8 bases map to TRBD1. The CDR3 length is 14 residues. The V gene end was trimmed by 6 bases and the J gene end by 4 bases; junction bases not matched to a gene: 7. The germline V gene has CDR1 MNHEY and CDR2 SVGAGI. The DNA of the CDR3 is TGTGCCAGCAGGCTCGACAGGGGAGGCTATGGCTACACCTTC. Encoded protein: CASRLDRGGYGYTF.

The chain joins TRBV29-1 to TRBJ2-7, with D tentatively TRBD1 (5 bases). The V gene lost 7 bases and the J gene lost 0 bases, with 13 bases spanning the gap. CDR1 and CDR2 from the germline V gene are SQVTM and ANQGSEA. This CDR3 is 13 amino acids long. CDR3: CSAGRGFSYEQYF. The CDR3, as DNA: TGCAGCGCCGGAAGGGGATTCTCCTACGAGCAGTACTTC.

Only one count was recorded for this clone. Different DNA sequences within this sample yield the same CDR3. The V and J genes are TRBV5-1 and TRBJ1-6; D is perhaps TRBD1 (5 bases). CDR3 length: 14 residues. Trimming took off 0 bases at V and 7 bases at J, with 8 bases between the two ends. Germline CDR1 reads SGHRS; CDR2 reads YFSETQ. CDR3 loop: CASSLEGLNSPLHF. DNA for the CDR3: TGCGCCAGCAGCTTGGAGGGGTTGAATTCACCCCTCCACTTT.